The 24 T cell receptor beta chains reported below all come from one sample, sequenced in a study of beta chain features in type 1 diabetes. The whole isolated RNA underwent reverse transcription, so sequencing captured expressed TCRB transcripts. Some clones are missing from TCRdb's copy, which holds only in-frame ones; the method was immunoSEQ multiplex PCR. The sample lists hundreds of thousands of clones; roughly 30% were seen once. Sequencing was done on a sample of naive CD4+ T cells from blood. The source of these receptors is a man younger than 30 in good health.

This clone was counted a few times. The chain employs TRBV5-4 and TRBJ1-5; unclear D gene. V was shortened by 4 bases and J by 6 bases, with 20 bases between the two germline ends. The germline CDR1 and CDR2 sequences are SGHNT and YYREEE (reference sequence). The CDR3 is made up of 16 amino acids. In DNA form, the CDR3 reads TGTGCCAGCAGCCCCGGAGGGAGGGTCGGTAGTCAGCCCCAGCATTTT. It is translated as CASSPGGRVGSQPQHF.

This clone was detected a few times. CDR3 sequence: CAWSSRGQGGNEQYF. The CDR3 coding sequence is TGTGCCTGGAGTTCTCGCGGGCAGGGCGGCAACGAGCAGTACTTC. This chain uses TRBV30 with TRBJ2-7; either TRBD1 or TRBD2 may supply D (5 bases each). The CDR3 sequence is 15 residues long. Germline values: CDR1 GTSNPN, CDR2 SVGIG (reference sequence). Deletions cut 2 bases from V and 5 bases from J, with 19 bases between.

The V call is TRBV5-4, the J call TRBJ2-1; 14 bases fit TRBD2. This CDR3 comprises 16 residues. Trimming cost V 3 bases and J 3 bases; bases outside gene matches: 2. The germline V gene encodes CDR1 SGHNT and CDR2 YYREEE (reference sequence). DNA of the CDR3: TGTGCCAGCAGCTGGGGACTAGCGGGAGACTACAATGAGCAGTTCTTC. This sequence encodes CASSWGLAGDYNEQFF.

This clone was recorded a few times. The gene calls are TRBV30 and TRBJ1-5, with 8 nucleotides matching TRBD1. The length of the CDR3 is 12 residues. From germline, CDR1 is GTSNPN and CDR2 SVGIG (reference sequence). Trimming removed 2 bases from V and 7 bases from J; junction bases left unmatched: 1. The chain's CDR3 is CAWSPGGQPQHF. The CDR3 DNA reads TGTGCCTGGAGTCCAGGGGGCCAGCCCCAGCATTTT.

This chain joins TRBV14 and TRBJ2-7; possibly TRBD2 for D (6 bases). The CDR3 consists of 14 residues. CDR1 is SGHDN, CDR2 FVKESK, per germline. Trimming cost V 7 bases and J 0 bases, with 13 bases left between them. This chain's CDR3 is CASTRGGNSYEQYF. The CDR3 DNA reads as TGTGCCAGCACCAGAGGAGGGAACTCCTACGAGCAGTACTTC.

Turning to this clone: Other nucleotide sequences in the sample specify the same CDR3. The chain couples TRBV20-1 to TRBJ1-1, with D unresolved. This CDR3 spans 11 amino acids. Per the germline V gene, CDR1 is DFQATT and CDR2 is SNEGSKA (reference sequence). Trimming took 3 bases from V and 1 from J, leaving 3 bases between them. The CDR3 sequence is CSARENTEAFF. CDR3 coding DNA: TGCAGTGCTAGGGAGAACACTGAAGCTTTCTTT.

The chain carries TRBV4-3 and TRBJ2-1, with D unresolved. The CDR3 has 14 residues. Trimming removed 1 base from V and 9 bases from J, with 13 bases in between. The germline CDR1 and CDR2 sequences are LGHNA and YSLEER. In nucleotides, the CDR3 is TGCGCCAGCAGCCAAGGGCGGACGATTTTTGAGCAGTTCTTC. This codes for CASSQGRTIFEQFF.

The rearrangement links TRBV7-8 to TRBJ2-7, with 8 bases matching TRBD1. In germline, CDR1 is SGHVS, CDR2 FQNEAQ. The CDR3 contains 14 residues. V was clipped by 2 bases and J by 5 bases; unmatched bases: 5. The CDR3 region is CASSLRQGTDEQYF. CDR3 coding DNA: TGTGCCAGCAGCTTAAGACAGGGGACCGACGAGCAGTACTTC.

V and J are TRBV2 and TRBJ1-5; 11 bases align to TRBD1. The CDR3 is made up of 15 amino acids. Germline V gene sequence: CDR1 SNHLY, CDR2 FYNNEI. After removal of 6 bases from V and 5 bases from J, the junction contained 6 bases not matched to a gene. CDR3 protein: CASSGQGAIYQPQHF. CDR3 DNA: TGTGCCAGCAGCGGACAGGGGGCTATCTATCAGCCCCAGCATTTT.

Only one count was recorded for this clone. The chain is built from TRBV7-9 and TRBJ2-5, with D perhaps being TRBD1 or TRBD2 (6 bases each). The CDR3 extends over 13 amino acids. V dropped 6 bases and J dropped 4 bases, with 12 bases sitting between them. Germline CDR1 reads SEHNR; CDR2 reads FQNEAQ (reference sequence). The CDR3 sequence: CASRKGGGETQYF. CDR3 sequence (DNA): TGTGCCAGCAGGAAGGGGGGTGGAGAGACCCAGTACTTC.

This clone has only one observation. The chain combines TRBV15 with TRBJ2-1; D gene unclear. The CDR3 totals 15 residues. The ends were cut back, 2 bases at V and 0 bases at J, with 8 bases in the middle. From germline, CDR1 is LNHNV and CDR2 YYDKDF (reference sequence). The CDR3 sequence is CATSRPESSYNEQFF. CDR3 sequence (DNA): TGTGCCACCAGCAGACCTGAAAGCTCCTACAATGAGCAGTTCTTC.

The chain couples TRBV7-6 to TRBJ2-1; 7 bases are a match to TRBD2. The J segment lost 4 bases and the V segment lost 5 bases, leaving 8 bases of the junction unmatched. The length of the CDR3 is 15 residues. Per the germline V gene, CDR1 is SGHVS and CDR2 is FNYEAQ. The CDR3 here is CASSRAASGYNEQFF. As DNA, the CDR3 is TGTGCCAGCAGCCGCGCCGCTAGCGGTTACAATGAGCAGTTCTTC.

Concerning this clone: The sample contains more than one DNA sequence encoding this CDR3. This rearrangement joins TRBV30 to TRBJ1-2; D is unclear. The CDR3 spans 12 residues. CDR1 GTSNPN and CDR2 SVGIG come from the germline V gene (reference sequence). Trimming removed 1 base from V and 2 bases from J, with 5 bases in between. CDR3 DNA sequence: TGTGCCTGGAGTGCAAAAAACTATGGCTACACCTTC. Residues: CAWSAKNYGYTF.

This clone was detected only a few times. The chain uses TRBV30 and TRBJ1-2; maybe TRBD1 (6 bases). CDR1 is GTSNPN, CDR2 SVGIG, per germline (reference sequence). Trimming pared 0 bases from V and 3 bases from J, leaving 17 bases between. The CDR3 loop spans 16 amino acids. The CDR3 DNA sequence: TGTGCCTGGAGTGTAGGACAGCCCAATCGAGACTATGGCTACACCTTC. Amino acids: CAWSVGQPNRDYGYTF.

This chain uses TRBV6-1 with TRBJ2-7; D is undetermined. V lost 7 bases, J lost 0 bases, and 16 bases lay in between. Germline loops: CDR1 MNHNS, CDR2 SASEGT. The CDR3 loop spans 15 amino acids. The CDR3, as DNA: TGTGCCAGCACCCCGCTTACGGCCATCTCCTACGAGCAGTACTTC. This gives the protein CASTPLTAISYEQYF.

J is TRBJ2-7 and V is TRBV30; 11 bases agree with TRBD2. V was clipped by 0 bases and J by 6 bases; unmatched bases: 7. Per germline, CDR1 GTSNPN and CDR2 SVGIG (reference sequence). The length of the CDR3 is 15 residues. This CDR3 is CAWSVTASGRTEQYF. The CDR3, as DNA: TGTGCCTGGAGTGTAACGGCTAGCGGGAGGACCGAGCAGTACTTC.

This clone was seen a few times. The chain recombines TRBV10-3 with TRBJ2-1, with 7 nucleotides matching TRBD1. V trimming: 4 bases; J trimming: 4 bases; junction bases outside the gene matches: 4. CDR1 and CDR2 from the germline V gene are ENHRY and SYGVKD. The CDR3 has 14 residues. CDR3 region: CAISVGQLYNEQFF. The CDR3 DNA follows: TGTGCCATCAGTGTGGGACAGCTTTACAATGAGCAGTTCTTC.

The rearrangement links TRBV30 to TRBJ2-5, with 7 bases that match TRBD1. CDR1 is GTSNPN, CDR2 SVGIG, per germline (reference sequence). CDR3 length equals 15 residues. J lost 4 bases, V lost 1 base, and 9 bases had no gene match. The CDR3 protein is CAWSEDRRQGETQYF. The DNA for the CDR3 is TGTGCCTGGAGTGAGGACAGGCGACAAGGAGAGACCCAGTACTTC.

The chain couples TRBV30 to TRBJ2-5, with 9 nucleotides matching TRBD1. The CDR3 totals 14 residues. With 0 bases clipped from V and 3 bases from J, the junction kept 2 bases outside the gene matches. Germline CDR1 reads GTSNPN; CDR2 reads SVGIG (reference sequence). CDR3 sequence: CAWSVRTGEETQYF. The CDR3 coding sequence is TGTGCCTGGAGTGTCCGGACAGGGGAAGAGACCCAGTACTTC.

The CDR3 spells CASSQGSRRDSNQPQHF. As DNA, the CDR3 is TGCGCCAGCAGCCAAGGCTCACGAAGAGATAGCAATCAGCCCCAGCATTTT. This chain links TRBV4-1 with TRBJ1-5; D remains ambiguous. V lost 1 base and J 0 bases, leaving 13 bases between the germline ends. The CDR3 runs to 17 residues. Germline V CDR1 and CDR2: MGHRA, YSYEKL.

This clone has more than one count but fewer than ten. The V and J genes are TRBV30 and TRBJ1-2; 7 bases match TRBD1. The J segment lost 1 base and the V segment lost 3 bases, leaving 5 bases of the junction unmatched. Germline V gives CDR1 GTSNPN, CDR2 SVGIG (reference sequence). The CDR3 is 14 residues long. CDR3 bases: TGTGCCTGGAGCAAGACAGGGTTTAACTATGGCTACACCTTC. Translated: CAWSKTGFNYGYTF.

V usage is TRBV7-8 and J usage is TRBJ2-5; D is unresolved. Trimming left V 5 bases short and J 7 bases short, with 17 bases between. The CDR3 loop spans 14 amino acids. Germline V gives CDR1 SGHVS, CDR2 FQNEAQ. CDR3 coding DNA: TGTGCCAGCAGCCTGCAACAGATTTTGGGGACCCAGTACTTC. Its translation: CASSLQQILGTQYF.

V and J are TRBV10-3 and TRBJ2-3, with 10 bases that match TRBD2. Germline CDR1 ENHRY, CDR2 SYGVKD. Trimming cost V 11 bases and J 4 bases; bases outside gene matches: 12. This CDR3 is 15 amino acids long. The CDR3 DNA reads TGTGCCTCTTATACCGGGACTAGCGCCCCAGATACGCAGTATTTT. As protein: CASYTGTSAPDTQYF.

This clone appeared a few times. At the DNA level, this CDR3 is encoded by other sequences in the same sample as well. The genes are TRBV30 and TRBJ2-2, with D hard to call. Germline loops: CDR1 GTSNPN, CDR2 SVGIG (reference sequence). The CDR3 loop spans 10 amino acids. The ends were cut back, 3 bases at V and 7 bases at J, with 3 bases in the middle. The CDR3 loop is CAWSDGELFF. CDR3 bases: TGTGCCTGGAGCGACGGGGAGCTGTTTTTT.